The T cell receptor (beta chain) described here comes from a study of shared clonotypes between healthy human individuals. Each subset's genomic DNA was split evenly across several immunoSEQ plates. Replicate sorted-subset PCRs were loaded with about 0.2 ug DNA, about 30,000 T cell genomes. Libraries were prepared by immunoSEQ multiplex PCR; TCRdb keeps only in-frame clonotypes and omits some of them. Of about 2.5 million clones in the sample, approximately 90% are singletons; the top ten hold around 0.38%. Trimming stripped 0 bases from V and 1 base from J, with 12 bases between. The CDR3 is made up of 16 amino acids. From germline, CDR1 is SGHAT and CDR2 FQNNGV.

The chain employs TRBV11-2 and TRBJ2-5; D possibly corresponds to TRBD1 (5 bases). The receptor comes from a man aged 18-30 years in good health. Some clones in this sample may be carry-over from other donors' samples. The sample consisted of naive CD4+ T cells from PBMCs. Subset noted: CD45RA+ positively selected. The CDR3 here is CASSLDRGRVQETQYF. The CDR3 DNA reads as TGTGCCAGCAGCTTAGATCGTGGCAGGGTCCAAGAGACCCAGTACTTC. Drawing the rest from reference TRBV11-2 and TRBJ2-5, the complete variable domain is EAGVAQSPRYKIIEKRQSVAFWCNPISGHATLYWYQQILGQGPKLLIQFQNNGVVDDSQLPKDRFSAERLKGVDSTLKIQPAKLEDSAVYLCASSLDRGRVQETQYFGPGTRLLVL.